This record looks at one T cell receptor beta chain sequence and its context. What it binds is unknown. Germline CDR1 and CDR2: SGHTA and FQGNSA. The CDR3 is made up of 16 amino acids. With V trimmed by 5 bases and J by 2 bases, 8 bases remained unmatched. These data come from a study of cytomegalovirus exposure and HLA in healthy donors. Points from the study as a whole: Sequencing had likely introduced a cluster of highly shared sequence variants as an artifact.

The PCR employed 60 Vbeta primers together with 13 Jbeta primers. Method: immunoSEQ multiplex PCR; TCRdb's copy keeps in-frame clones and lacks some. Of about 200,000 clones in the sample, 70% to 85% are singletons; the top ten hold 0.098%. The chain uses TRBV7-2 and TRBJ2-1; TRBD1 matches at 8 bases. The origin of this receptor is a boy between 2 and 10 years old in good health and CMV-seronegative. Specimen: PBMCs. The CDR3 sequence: CASSPRTGRPYNEQFF. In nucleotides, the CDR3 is TGTGCCAGCAGCCCCCGGACAGGGAGGCCCTACAATGAGCAGTTCTTC.